The clone carrying this T cell receptor (beta chain) was found once. The data stem from a study of blood T cell repertoires in COVID-19. The repertoire was sequenced with immunoSEQ multiplex PCR; TCRdb's copy has only in-frame clones and lacks some. The sample records roughly 50,000 clones, about 87% being singletons. The germline V and J ends were trimmed by 4 bases and 8 bases, with 18 bases remaining between them. The V gene's germline CDR1 is SGHRS and CDR2 YFSETQ. The CDR3 totals 15 residues. The TCR sequence derives from a man older than 75 with acute or convalescent COVID-19. The source material was peripheral blood. The rearrangement uses TRBV5-1 and TRBJ1-4; possibly TRBD1 for D (5 bases). CDR3: CASSRGTGISEKLFF. In DNA, the CDR3 is TGCGCCAGCAGCCGGGGGACCGGGATCTCCGAAAAACTGTTTTTT.